Listed below are T cell receptor beta chains from one sample, sequenced in a study of blood T cell repertoires in COVID-19. The method was immunoSEQ multiplex PCR; TCRdb's version includes in-frame clones alone and lacks a portion of them. The sample shows 250,000 to 300,000 clones, approximately 85% of them seen only once. Sequencing was carried out using PBMCs or T cells enriched from blood (not recorded which). The source is a woman aged 45-60 years who had recovered from COVID-19. CDR3s include the opening cysteine and the closing phenylalanine or tryptophan. The order of the fields is clone size, D gene, V gene, CDR3 length, J gene, CDR3 DNA, CDR3 protein. A D gene is named only where the DNA matches it firmly. Clone size is not always given. Where it is, it says once, few, many or a class for expanded clones.

clone size: NA
D gene: NA
V gene: TRBV12-3/TRBV12-4
CDR3 length: 12
J gene: TRBJ2-7
CDR3 DNA: TGTGCCAGCAGTTACAGGGCCAACGAGCAGTACTTC
CDR3 protein: CASSYRANEQYF

clone size: NA
D gene: NA
V gene: TRBV15
CDR3 length: 14
J gene: TRBJ2-5
CDR3 DNA: TGTGCCACCAGCATTACAGGGTACCAAGAGACCCAGTACTTC
CDR3 protein: CATSITGYQETQYF

clone size: few
D gene: NA
V gene: TRBV5-1
CDR3 length: 14
J gene: TRBJ2-7
CDR3 DNA: TGCGCCAGCAGCTTGGGCGGGGATACCTACGAGCAGTACTTC
CDR3 protein: CASSLGGDTYEQYF

clone size: few
D gene: NA
V gene: TRBV28
CDR3 length: 14
J gene: TRBJ2-7
CDR3 DNA: TGTGCCAGCAGACCCGGGACACTACCCTACGAGCAGTACTTC
CDR3 protein: CASRPGTLPYEQYF

clone size: once
D gene: NA
V gene: TRBV19
CDR3 length: 15
J gene: TRBJ2-1
CDR3 DNA: TGTGCCAGTAGGGGGGCCGGCGTCGGATACAATGAGCAGTTCTTC
CDR3 protein: CASRGAGVGYNEQFF

clone size: NA
D gene: TRBD2
V gene: TRBV3-1/TRBV3-2
CDR3 length: 12
J gene: TRBJ2-1
CDR3 DNA: TGTGCCAGCAGCTCCTGGACTAGCGGGATCTTCTTC
CDR3 protein: CASSSWTSGIFF

clone size: NA
D gene: NA
V gene: TRBV5-1
CDR3 length: 15
J gene: TRBJ2-5
CDR3 DNA: TGCGCCAGCAGAGTAGGGAAGGGGTCCCAAGAGACCCAGTACTTC
CDR3 protein: CASRVGKGSQETQYF

clone size: NA
D gene: TRBD1
V gene: TRBV2
CDR3 length: 15
J gene: TRBJ1-5
CDR3 DNA: TGTGCCAGCAGTGTAGGACAGGTGAACGATCAGCCCCAGCATTTT
CDR3 protein: CASSVGQVNDQPQHF

clone size: NA
D gene: NA
V gene: TRBV28
CDR3 length: 15
J gene: TRBJ1-1
CDR3 DNA: TGTGCCAGCAGGGTGACCCGGGTGGGGAACACTGAAGCTTTCTTT
CDR3 protein: CASRVTRVGNTEAFF

clone size: NA
D gene: NA
V gene: TRBV21-1
CDR3 length: 15
J gene: TRBJ1-1
CDR3 DNA: TGTGCCAGCAGCACATTGACAGGGAGAAGCGCTGAAGCTTTCTTT
CDR3 protein: CASSTLTGRSAEAFF

clone size: NA
D gene: TRBD1
V gene: TRBV15
CDR3 length: 15
J gene: TRBJ2-7
CDR3 DNA: TGTGCCACCAGCAGGGCCGGGACAGGGGCCCACGAGCAGTACTTC
CDR3 protein: CATSRAGTGAHEQYF

clone size: NA
D gene: NA
V gene: TRBV7-8
CDR3 length: 14
J gene: TRBJ2-5
CDR3 DNA: TGTGCCAGCAGCTTAGGGCAGGGGCAAGAGACCCAGTACTTC
CDR3 protein: CASSLGQGQETQYF

clone size: NA
D gene: NA
V gene: TRBV28
CDR3 length: 12
J gene: TRBJ2-7
CDR3 DNA: TGTGCCAGCAGTGCAGGATCCTACGAGCAGTACTTC
CDR3 protein: CASSAGSYEQYF

clone size: few
D gene: TRBD1
V gene: TRBV19
CDR3 length: 17
J gene: TRBJ1-4
CDR3 DNA: TGTGCCAGTAGTATCTTGCGGTCCGGGACAGGGGTCGAAAAACTGTTTTTT
CDR3 protein: CASSILRSGTGVEKLFF

clone size: NA
D gene: TRBD2
V gene: TRBV29-1
CDR3 length: 12
J gene: TRBJ2-5
CDR3 DNA: TGCAGCGTGGACGGACTAGCGGAAACCCAGTACTTC
CDR3 protein: CSVDGLAETQYF

clone size: NA
D gene: NA
V gene: TRBV18
CDR3 length: 16
J gene: TRBJ2-6
CDR3 DNA: TGTGCCAGCTCACCATTACAGGGCTCTGGGGCCAACGTCCTGACTTTC
CDR3 protein: CASSPLQGSGANVLTF

clone size: NA
D gene: TRBD2
V gene: TRBV5-1
CDR3 length: 15
J gene: TRBJ2-1
CDR3 DNA: TGCGCCAGCAGCTTTACTAGCGGGAATAGAGGTGAGCAGTTCTTC
CDR3 protein: CASSFTSGNRGEQFF

clone size: once
D gene: TRBD1
V gene: TRBV5-4
CDR3 length: 14
J gene: TRBJ1-6
CDR3 DNA: TGTGCCAGCAGCCAGGGACAGACCCCGTCACCCCTCCACTTT
CDR3 protein: CASSQGQTPSPLHF

clone size: NA
D gene: NA
V gene: TRBV2
CDR3 length: 12
J gene: TRBJ2-2
CDR3 DNA: TGTGCCAGCATGAGGGACACCGGGGAGCTGTTTTTT
CDR3 protein: CASMRDTGELFF

clone size: NA
D gene: NA
V gene: TRBV28
CDR3 length: 18
J gene: TRBJ1-3
CDR3 DNA: TGTGCCAGCAGTTTATTGGGGGGGCAGGGGTCCTCTGGAAACACCATATATTTT
CDR3 protein: CASSLLGGQGSSGNTIYF

clone size: NA
D gene: NA
V gene: TRBV27
CDR3 length: 14
J gene: TRBJ2-2
CDR3 DNA: TGTGCCAGCAGTTCAACCCGCGGCACCGGGGAGCTGTTTTTT
CDR3 protein: CASSSTRGTGELFF

clone size: NA
D gene: TRBD1
V gene: TRBV7-2
CDR3 length: 14
J gene: TRBJ2-3
CDR3 DNA: TGTGCCAGCAAGGAGGACAGGGGGGCAGATACGCAGTATTTT
CDR3 protein: CASKEDRGADTQYF

clone size: NA
D gene: NA
V gene: TRBV3-1/TRBV3-2
CDR3 length: 15
J gene: TRBJ2-1
CDR3 DNA: TGTGCCAGCAGCCACCCGGGAGTATCCTACAATGAGCAGTTCTTC
CDR3 protein: CASSHPGVSYNEQFF

clone size: NA
D gene: TRBD1
V gene: TRBV28
CDR3 length: 14
J gene: TRBJ1-1
CDR3 DNA: TGTGCCAGCAAATCAGGGGGGATGAACACTGAAGCTTTCTTT
CDR3 protein: CASKSGGMNTEAFF

clone size: NA
D gene: NA
V gene: TRBV28
CDR3 length: 15
J gene: TRBJ1-5
CDR3 DNA: TGTGCCAGCAGTTCCGGACAGTCGAATACTCAGCCCCAGCATTTT
CDR3 protein: CASSSGQSNTQPQHF

clone size: once
D gene: NA
V gene: TRBV19
CDR3 length: 15
J gene: TRBJ1-5
CDR3 DNA: TGTGCCAGTAGTCCCTTAGGGGGAACCAATCAGCCCCAGCATTTT
CDR3 protein: CASSPLGGTNQPQHF

clone size: few
D gene: NA
V gene: TRBV11-2
CDR3 length: 14
J gene: TRBJ2-3
CDR3 DNA: TGTGCCAGCAGCTTAAACTGGGCCACAGATACGCAGTATTTT
CDR3 protein: CASSLNWATDTQYF

clone size: NA
D gene: TRBD2
V gene: TRBV24-1
CDR3 length: 14
J gene: TRBJ2-1
CDR3 DNA: TGTGCCACCAGTTCCCTAGCGGGAGTAAATGAGCAGTTCTTC
CDR3 protein: CATSSLAGVNEQFF

clone size: NA
D gene: NA
V gene: TRBV15
CDR3 length: 11
J gene: TRBJ2-1
CDR3 DNA: TGTGCCACCAGCAGAAGGGGTGAGCAGTTCTTC
CDR3 protein: CATSRRGEQFF

clone size: NA
D gene: NA
V gene: TRBV3-1/TRBV3-2
CDR3 length: 15
J gene: TRBJ2-5
CDR3 DNA: TGTGCCAGCAGCCAAGATCCAGGGGTGCAGGAGACCCAGTACTTC
CDR3 protein: CASSQDPGVQETQYF

clone size: NA
D gene: TRBD2
V gene: TRBV10-3
CDR3 length: 15
J gene: TRBJ2-1
CDR3 DNA: TGTGCCGCCGGCACCGGGACTAGCACCTACAATGAGCAGTTCTTC
CDR3 protein: CAAGTGTSTYNEQFF

clone size: NA
D gene: NA
V gene: TRBV29-1
CDR3 length: 11
J gene: TRBJ1-2
CDR3 DNA: TGCAGCGTTGATGGAACGGGGGGCTACACCTTC
CDR3 protein: CSVDGTGGYTF

clone size: NA
D gene: TRBD2
V gene: TRBV11-3
CDR3 length: 15
J gene: TRBJ2-1
CDR3 DNA: TGTGCCAGCAGCTCCATAGCGGGAGCCTACAATGAGCAGTTCTTC
CDR3 protein: CASSSIAGAYNEQFF

clone size: NA
D gene: TRBD1
V gene: TRBV13
CDR3 length: 13
J gene: TRBJ1-2
CDR3 DNA: TGTGCCAGCAGCTTAGAACAGGGGGCGGGCTACACCTTC
CDR3 protein: CASSLEQGAGYTF

clone size: NA
D gene: TRBD1
V gene: TRBV24-1
CDR3 length: 15
J gene: TRBJ2-5
CDR3 DNA: TGTGCCACCAGTGATAACAGGGGACCCGGAGAGACCCAGTACTTC
CDR3 protein: CATSDNRGPGETQYF

clone size: once
D gene: NA
V gene: TRBV6-5
CDR3 length: 14
J gene: TRBJ1-5
CDR3 DNA: TGTGCCAGCAGTACCAGGGAAGGCAATCAGCCCCAGCATTTT
CDR3 protein: CASSTREGNQPQHF

clone size: NA
D gene: NA
V gene: TRBV6-2/TRBV6-3
CDR3 length: 14
J gene: TRBJ1-5
CDR3 DNA: TGTGCCAGCAGTTACTCGGGGGGGGGTCAGCCCCAGCATTTT
CDR3 protein: CASSYSGGGQPQHF

clone size: NA
D gene: NA
V gene: TRBV2
CDR3 length: 14
J gene: TRBJ2-1
CDR3 DNA: TGTGCCAGCAGTGAGGCAGGGGGGCCTCATGAGCAGTTCTTC
CDR3 protein: CASSEAGGPHEQFF

clone size: NA
D gene: TRBD1
V gene: TRBV3-1/TRBV3-2
CDR3 length: 15
J gene: TRBJ2-5
CDR3 DNA: TGTGCCAGCAGCCAAGGGACAGGGGGGGGTCAGACCCAGTACTTC
CDR3 protein: CASSQGTGGGQTQYF

clone size: NA
D gene: NA
V gene: TRBV18
CDR3 length: 15
J gene: TRBJ2-3
CDR3 DNA: TGTGCCAGCTCAGCCCCGGGTTTCCCCGGGGGTACGCAGTATTTT
CDR3 protein: CASSAPGFPGGTQYF

clone size: NA
D gene: NA
V gene: TRBV27
CDR3 length: 17
J gene: TRBJ1-2
CDR3 DNA: TGTGCCAGCAGTTTATCCGCCTTAACAGGGTCTGACTATGGCTACACCTTC
CDR3 protein: CASSLSALTGSDYGYTF

clone size: once
D gene: TRBD1
V gene: TRBV6-5
CDR3 length: 13
J gene: TRBJ1-2
CDR3 DNA: TGTGCCAGCAGGGGGACAGAGAGGGATGGCTACACCTTC
CDR3 protein: CASRGTERDGYTF